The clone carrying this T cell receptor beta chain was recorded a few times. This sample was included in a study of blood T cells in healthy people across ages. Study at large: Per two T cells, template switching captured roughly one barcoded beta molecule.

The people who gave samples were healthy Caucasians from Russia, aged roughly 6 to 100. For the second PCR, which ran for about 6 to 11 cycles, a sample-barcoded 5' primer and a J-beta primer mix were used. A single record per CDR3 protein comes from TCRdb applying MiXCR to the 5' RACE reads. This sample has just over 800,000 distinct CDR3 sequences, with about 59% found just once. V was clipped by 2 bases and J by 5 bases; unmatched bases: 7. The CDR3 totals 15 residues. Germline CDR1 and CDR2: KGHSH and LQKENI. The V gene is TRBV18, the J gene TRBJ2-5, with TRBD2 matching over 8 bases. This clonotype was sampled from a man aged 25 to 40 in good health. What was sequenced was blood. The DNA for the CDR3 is TGTGCCAGCTCACCAATTGGGCGACTAGCGGAGACCCAGTACTTC. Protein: CASSPIGRLAETQYF.